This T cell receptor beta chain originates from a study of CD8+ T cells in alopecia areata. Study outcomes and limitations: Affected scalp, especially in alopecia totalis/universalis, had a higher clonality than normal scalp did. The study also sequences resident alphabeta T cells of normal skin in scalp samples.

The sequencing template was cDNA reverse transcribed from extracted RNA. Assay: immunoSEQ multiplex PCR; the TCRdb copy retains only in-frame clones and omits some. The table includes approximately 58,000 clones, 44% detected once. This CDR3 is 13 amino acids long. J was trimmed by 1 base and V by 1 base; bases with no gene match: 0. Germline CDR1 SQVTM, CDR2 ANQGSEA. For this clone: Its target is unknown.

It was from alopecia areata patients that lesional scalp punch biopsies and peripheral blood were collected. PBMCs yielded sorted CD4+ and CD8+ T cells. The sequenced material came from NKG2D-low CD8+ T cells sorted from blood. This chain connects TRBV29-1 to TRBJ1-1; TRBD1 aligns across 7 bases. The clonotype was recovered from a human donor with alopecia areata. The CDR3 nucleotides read TGCAGCGTTGAAGGGACAGGGAACACTGAAGCTTTCTTT. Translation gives CSVEGTGNTEAFF.